The present entry profiles one T cell receptor beta chain with its context. Antigen specificity is unknown. Lacking the conserved final phenylalanine or tryptophan, this CDR3 likely reflects a read error. Overall study findings and caveats: In terms of TCR gene usage, tumor memory CD4+ T cells clustered together with blood and lymph node memory CD4+ cells, as well as with lymph node naive CD4+ cells. Tumor Treg TCRs overlapped most with tumor naive CD4+ cells. Larger-cohort validation covered only one TCR beta V-J rearrangement.

V was clipped by 6 bases and J by 2 bases, with 17 bases between them. CDR3 length: 15 residues. Constant-region reverse primers amplified full-length variable regions, followed by semi-nested Nested Universal Primer A PCR. TCRdb re-called the 5' RACE reads through MiXCR, storing one row per CDR3 protein. This repertoire shows 55,000 to 80,000 distinct CDR3 sequences, less than 25% found once; its top ten account for just under 3%. The chain joins TRBV5-3 to TRBJ2-5; D possibly corresponds to TRBD1 (5 bases). TRBV5-3 is assigned to the ORF class and has an uncertain function. Sequenced: memory CD4+ T cells sorted from a lymph node. Specified subset: memory CD4+ T cells, CD4+CD45RO+CD25-. This TCR derives from a female donor with breast cancer. This CDR3 reads CARTPRKGVQETQYY. The CDR3 DNA is TGTGCCAGAACCCCCCGAAAAGGGGTTCAAGAGACCCAGTACTAC.